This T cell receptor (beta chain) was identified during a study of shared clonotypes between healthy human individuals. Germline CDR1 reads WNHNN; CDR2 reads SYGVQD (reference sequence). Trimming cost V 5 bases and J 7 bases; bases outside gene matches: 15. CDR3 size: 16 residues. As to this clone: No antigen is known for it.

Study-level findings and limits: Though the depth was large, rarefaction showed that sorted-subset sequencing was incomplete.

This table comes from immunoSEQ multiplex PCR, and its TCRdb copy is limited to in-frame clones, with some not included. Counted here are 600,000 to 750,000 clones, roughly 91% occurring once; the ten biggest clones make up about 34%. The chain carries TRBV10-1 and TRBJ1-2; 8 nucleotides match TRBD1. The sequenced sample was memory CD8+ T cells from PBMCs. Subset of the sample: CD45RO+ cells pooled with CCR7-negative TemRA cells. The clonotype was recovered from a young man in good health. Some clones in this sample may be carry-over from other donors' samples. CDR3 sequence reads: CASSKTRTGRAGGYTF. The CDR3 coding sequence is TGCGCCAGCAGTAAAACAAGGACAGGGAGGGCTGGTGGCTACACCTTC.